This TCR beta chain was captured by sequencing in a study of blood T cell repertoires in COVID-19. Across the whole study: Sites across the United States, Italy and Spain contributed samples from acute and convalescent COVID-19. PBMCs, B-cell-depleted T cells, or T cells were the source of the cDNA or gDNA that made up the material.

This clone came up a few times. Sequenced by immunoSEQ multiplex PCR; TCRdb stores in-frame clones only, minus some. The data hold 50,000 to 75,000 clones, with around 85% observed a single time. The junction had 6 bases not matched to a gene; V was cut back by 4 bases and J by 2 bases. The CDR3 has 16 residues. Germline lookup yields CDR1 LGHNA and CDR2 YNFKEQ. The specimen was peripheral blood. The TCR originated in a man between 60 and 75 years old with acute or convalescent COVID-19. The V call is TRBV4-2, the J call TRBJ2-3; 10 bases agree with TRBD2. CDR3 in amino acids: CASSRSLAGFTDTQYF. In DNA form, the CDR3 reads TGTGCCAGCAGCCGCTCACTAGCGGGATTCACAGATACGCAGTATTTT.